In this sample, the clone carrying this TCR beta chain is medium-sized. Its antigen is unidentified. V was cut by 8 bases and J by 9 bases, with 17 bases left in between. The CDR3 totals 14 residues. Per germline, CDR1 MDHEN and CDR2 SYDVKM. The data originate from a study of spatial heterogeneity in lung cancer. Findings of the study overall: Counts of expanded alpha and beta TCRs within tumors tracked the tumor nonsynonymous mutation count.

TCRdb reprocessed the 5' RACE reads with MiXCR, giving one entry per CDR3 protein. The sample lists 20,000 to 25,000 distinct CDR3 sequences; 4.5% to 5% were seen once. Time point reported: sample taken at primary tumor resection. Without sorting, whole RNA was sequenced from tumor, nontumor lung or frozen PBMC. The clonotype comes from a male donor with early-stage non-small cell lung cancer. The sequences come from lung tumor tissue, collected at surgery. The rearrangement uses TRBV28 and TRBJ1-6, with D possibly being TRBD1 (6 bases). CDR3 sequence reads: CASRGGRESSPLHF. The CDR3 region has the DNA TGTGCCAGCCGTGGGGGGCGGGAGAGTTCACCCCTCCACTTT.